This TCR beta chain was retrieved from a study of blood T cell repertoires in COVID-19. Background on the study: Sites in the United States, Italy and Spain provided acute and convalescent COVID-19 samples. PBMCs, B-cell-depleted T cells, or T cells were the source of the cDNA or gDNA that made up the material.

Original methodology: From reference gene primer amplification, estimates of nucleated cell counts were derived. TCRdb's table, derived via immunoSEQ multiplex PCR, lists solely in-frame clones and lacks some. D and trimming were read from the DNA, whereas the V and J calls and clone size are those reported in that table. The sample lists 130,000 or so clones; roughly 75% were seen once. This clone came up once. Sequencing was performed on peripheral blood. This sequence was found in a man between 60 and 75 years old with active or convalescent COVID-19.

The CDR3 DNA sequence: TGTGCCAGCAGCTTGGGAGAGACTACCTACAATGAGCAGTTCTTC. It specifies CASSLGETTYNEQFF. The genes are TRBV5-6 and TRBJ2-1, with D possibly TRBD2 on 5 matching bases. V was cut by 0 bases and J by 2 bases, with 9 bases left in between. Germline V gene data show CDR1 as SGHDT and CDR2 as YYEEEE. CDR3 length: 15 residues.